This TCR beta chain was captured in a study of cytotoxic CD8 clonotypes in ibrutinib-treated CLL. In the study overall: Partial responses totalled 24 and complete responses 2; after median roughly 71 months, 14 remained remitted and approximately twelve progressed. Collecting the response samples happened after a median 12 months of treatment, with a range of 6 to 36.

Data came from immunoSEQ multiplex PCR; TCRdb stores just in-frame clones and leaves some out. The data hold 150,000 or so clones, with around three quarters observed a single time. This CDR3 spans 15 amino acids. Trimming stripped 2 bases from V and 4 bases from J, with 15 bases between. Germline loops: CDR1 LNHNV, CDR2 YYDKDF (reference sequence). This TCR was recovered from a human donor with chronic lymphocytic leukemia. V and J are TRBV15 and TRBJ2-7; D is unresolved. Sequenced material: PBMCs, taken after 12 months of ibrutinib treatment. The CDR3 here is CATSRFDRGPYEQYF. DNA for the CDR3: TGTGCCACCAGCAGATTCGATCGAGGCCCTTACGAGCAGTACTTC.